This paragraph covers one T cell receptor (beta chain) sequence. Its antigen is not known. With autoimmune disease history or systemic immunosuppression, patients were excluded. This specimen comes from a study of OX40 agonist ivuxolimab in advanced cancers. Study background: A history of anti-PD-1, anti-PD-L1 or anti-CTLA-4 therapy was acceptable, and about 37% had some.

This table comes from immunoSEQ multiplex PCR, and its TCRdb copy is limited to in-frame clones, with some not included. The sample includes about 63,000 clones, roughly four fifths of them seen just once. Points from the study as a whole: Researchers report that CD8+ T cells had, on average, more expanded clones than CD4+. Both CD4+ and CD8+ T cell populations in blood had undergone clonal expansion by week 6 at 0.1 to 3.0 mg/kg.

V was cut by 3 bases and J by 5 bases, with 19 bases left in between. CDR1 and CDR2 (germline): KGHSH, LQKENI. The CDR3 has 16 residues. Material: CD4+ or CD8+ T cells sorted from blood, obtained in a trial of the OX40 agonist ivuxolimab. This TCR was recovered from an adult with an advanced solid tumor such as melanoma, head and neck, liver or kidney cancer. The gene calls are TRBV18 and TRBJ1-1, with D maybe TRBD1 (5 bases). CDR3 in amino acids: CASSPSEGGGGTEAFF. The CDR3 region has the DNA TGTGCCAGCTCACCGTCTGAGGGAGGCGGGGGTACTGAAGCTTTCTTT.